The T cell receptor beta chain described here comes from a study of cytomegalovirus exposure and HLA in healthy donors. CDR1 is LNHDA, CDR2 SQIVND, per germline (reference sequence). The CDR3 spans 13 residues. V lost 6 bases, J lost 9 bases, and 6 bases stayed unmatched. The primer mix had 60 Vbeta and 13 Jbeta primers. Profiling relied on immunoSEQ multiplex PCR, and the TCRdb table lists in-frame clones only, not all of them. The sample records under 200,000 clones, more than 60% being singletons. Whole-study results and caveats: An assumption of roughly uniform sequencing depth across donors underlay the presence/absence analyses.

A note on this clone: What it binds is unknown.

The sample consisted of PBMCs. The rearrangement links TRBV19 to TRBJ1-4, with 8 bases that match TRBD1. The sequence derives from a male donor in good health and CMV-seronegative. This chain's CDR3 is CASRDTGGKKLFF. DNA for the CDR3: TGTGCCAGTAGGGACACAGGGGGGAAAAAACTGTTTTTT.